The entry that follows covers one T cell receptor (beta chain) sequence. The antigen is not known. The assay was immunoSEQ multiplex PCR, and TCRdb's table has in-frame clones only and misses some. The repertoire has about 82,000 clones, 80% to 90% of them found once; the top ten carry 12%. This sample stems from a study of T cell responses to AZD1222 COVID-19 vaccine. Findings of the study overall: Among those given AZD1222, only 6 or 7 were seropositive at baseline. Receipt of two AZD1222 doses was followed by a rise in Spike-specific TCR breadth and depth.

The TCR comes from an adult who received the AZD1222 COVID-19 vaccine. The sample was peripheral blood, taken 28 days after the second AZD1222 dose.

The CDR3 nucleotides read TGTGCCACCAGCGGGACACGGCAGTCTGGCTACACCTTC. Translating gives CATSGTRQSGYTF. The J gene is TRBJ1-2, the V gene TRBV15, with a tentative D call TRBD1 (6 bases). Germline CDR1 LNHNV, CDR2 YYDKDF (reference sequence). The V end was cut by 5 bases, the J end by 7 bases, with 14 bases between. This CDR3 contains 13 residues.